These T cell receptor beta chains were read from a single sample in a study of liver allograft versus peripheral blood T cells. Via MiXCR, TCRdb re-called the reads, giving one row per CDR3 protein. The table shows roughly 3,500 distinct CDR3 sequences, with around 16% occurring only once. These receptors all stem from a human patient who had a liver transplant. A subset of T cells may come from the graft donor. CDR3s include the opening cysteine and the closing phenylalanine or tryptophan. Fields, in order: V gene, D gene, J gene, clone size, CDR3 DNA, CDR3 protein. A D gene is named only where the DNA matches it firmly. Size is omitted from some rows. Given values are once, few, many or a class for expanded clones.

>TRBV5-6|TRBD1|TRBJ2-3|few
TGTGCCAGCAGCATGGACAGGGTTTCTTGGGCAGATACGCAGTATTTT
CASSMDRVSWADTQYF
>TRBV7-9|TRBD1|TRBJ1-1|NA
TGTGCCAGCAGCTTAGCCGGGACAGGGAACACTGAAGCTTTCTTT
CASSLAGTGNTEAFF
>TRBV7-9|NA|TRBJ1-4|medium-sized
TGTGCCAGCAGCTTCATGGCAGTGAATGAAAAACTGTTTTTT
CASSFMAVNEKLFF
>TRBV7-9|NA|TRBJ1-1|few
TGTGCCAGCAGCTTTCTAGGGACTGAAGCTTTCTTT
CASSFLGTEAFF
>TRBV11-3|NA|TRBJ2-1|once
TGTGCCAGCAGCTTGCGGGTCAATGAGCAGTTCTTC
CASSLRVNEQFF
>TRBV9|NA|TRBJ2-3|NA
TGTGCCAGCAGCGTAGAGGAGGGAGTTGCGGAGGAGCAGTATTTT
CASSVEEGVAEEQYF
>TRBV4-2|TRBD1|TRBJ2-7|NA
TGTGCCAGCAGCCAAGACGGGACAGGGTTACGATACGAGCAGTACTTC
CASSQDGTGLRYEQYF
>TRBV19|NA|TRBJ2-1|medium-sized
TGTGCCAGTAGTTGGGGCAGCAGCTCCTACAATGAGCAGTTCTTC
CASSWGSSSYNEQFF
>TRBV6-5|NA|TRBJ2-5|medium-sized
TGTGCCAGCAGTTACGGGCAGGGGAGACAAGAGACCCAGTACTTC
CASSYGQGRQETQYF
>TRBV20-1|NA|TRBJ2-7|many
TGCAGTGCTAGCCGACAGTACGAGCAGTACTTC
CSASRQYEQYF
>TRBV10-3|NA|TRBJ1-3|medium-sized
TGTGCCATCAGTGAGTTAACTGATAACCTCCCCTCTGGAAACACCATATATTTT
CAISELTDNLPSGNTIYF
>TRBV2|TRBD1|TRBJ1-5|NA
TGTGCCAGCAGAGGCGGGACAGGGGCCCGTCGGACCCAGCATTTT
CASRGGTGARRTQHF
>TRBV28|TRBD1|TRBJ2-7|many
TGTGCCAGCAGTTTAACAGGGGAAACCTACGAGCAGTACTTC
CASSLTGETYEQYF
>TRBV7-9|NA|TRBJ2-1|many
TGTGCCAGCAGTCCGCCTACGGGACCGAATAACAATGAGCAGTTCTTC
CASSPPTGPNNNEQFF
>TRBV5-6|NA|TRBJ2-3|medium-sized
TGTGCCAGCAGCTTGATGCAGGGCACAGATACGCAGTATTTT
CASSLMQGTDTQYF
>TRBV28|TRBD2|TRBJ2-7|many
TGTGCCAGCAGTCCCGTACTAGCGGGAAGCAACGAGCAGTACTTC
CASSPVLAGSNEQYF
>TRBV10-3|TRBD2|TRBJ2-3|few
TGTGCCACCTCGATCCGACTAGCGGAAGCAGATACGCAGTATTTT
CATSIRLAEADTQYF
>TRBV28|NA|TRBJ1-5|medium-sized
TGTGCCAGCAGTTGGGGCGAACGCAATCAGCCCCAGCATTTT
CASSWGERNQPQHF
>TRBV28|NA|TRBJ2-7|few
TGTGCCAGCAGCCGAACCTACGAGCAGTACTTC
CASSRTYEQYF
>TRBV19|NA|TRBJ2-7|large
TGTGCCAGTAGTGACAGAGACCCCTACGAGCAGTACTTC
CASSDRDPYEQYF
>TRBV18|TRBD1|TRBJ2-7|medium-sized
TGTGCCAGCTCACCCCGGACAGGGACGCGCTACGAGCAGTACTTC
CASSPRTGTRYEQYF
>TRBV28|TRBD1|TRBJ1-4|many
TGTGCCAGCAGTGACGGACAGGGAGGGGGTAATGAAAAACTGTTTTTT
CASSDGQGGGNEKLFF
>TRBV9|NA|TRBJ2-3|few
TGTGCCAGCAGCCTCCGGGAGCTTTCGGCAGATACGCAGTATTTT
CASSLRELSADTQYF
>TRBV19|TRBD1|TRBJ1-5|medium-sized
TGTGCCAGCCACTGGACAGGGGTGGATCAGCCCCAGCATTTT
CASHWTGVDQPQHF
>TRBV7-9|NA|TRBJ2-1|medium-sized
TGTGCCAGCAGCCCAGACACGTCGAATGAGCAGTTCTTC
CASSPDTSNEQFF
>TRBV10-3|NA|TRBJ2-7|NA
TGTGCCATCAGTTTGAGCCTGGTCTACGAGCAGTACTTC
CAISLSLVYEQYF
>TRBV7-3|NA|TRBJ1-1|few
TGTGCCAGCAGCTTAGGGGGGCAGGGGATGAACACTGAAGCTTTCTTT
CASSLGGQGMNTEAFF
>TRBV15|TRBD1|TRBJ1-4|medium-sized
TGTGCCACCAGCAGAGTGCTGGGACAGGGGGTATACACAACTAATGAAAAACTGTTTTTT
CATSRVLGQGVYTTNEKLFF